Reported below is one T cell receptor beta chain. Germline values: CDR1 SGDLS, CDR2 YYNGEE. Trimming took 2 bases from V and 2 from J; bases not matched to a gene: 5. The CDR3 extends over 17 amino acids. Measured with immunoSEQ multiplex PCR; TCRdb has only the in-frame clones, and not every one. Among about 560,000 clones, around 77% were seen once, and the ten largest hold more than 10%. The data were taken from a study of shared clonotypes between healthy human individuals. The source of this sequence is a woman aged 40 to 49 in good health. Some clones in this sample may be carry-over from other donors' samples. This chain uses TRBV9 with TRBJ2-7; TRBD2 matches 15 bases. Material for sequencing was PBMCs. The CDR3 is CASSVEGLAGGPYEQYF. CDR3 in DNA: TGTGCCAGCAGCGTGGAGGGACTAGCGGGAGGCCCCTACGAGCAGTACTTC.